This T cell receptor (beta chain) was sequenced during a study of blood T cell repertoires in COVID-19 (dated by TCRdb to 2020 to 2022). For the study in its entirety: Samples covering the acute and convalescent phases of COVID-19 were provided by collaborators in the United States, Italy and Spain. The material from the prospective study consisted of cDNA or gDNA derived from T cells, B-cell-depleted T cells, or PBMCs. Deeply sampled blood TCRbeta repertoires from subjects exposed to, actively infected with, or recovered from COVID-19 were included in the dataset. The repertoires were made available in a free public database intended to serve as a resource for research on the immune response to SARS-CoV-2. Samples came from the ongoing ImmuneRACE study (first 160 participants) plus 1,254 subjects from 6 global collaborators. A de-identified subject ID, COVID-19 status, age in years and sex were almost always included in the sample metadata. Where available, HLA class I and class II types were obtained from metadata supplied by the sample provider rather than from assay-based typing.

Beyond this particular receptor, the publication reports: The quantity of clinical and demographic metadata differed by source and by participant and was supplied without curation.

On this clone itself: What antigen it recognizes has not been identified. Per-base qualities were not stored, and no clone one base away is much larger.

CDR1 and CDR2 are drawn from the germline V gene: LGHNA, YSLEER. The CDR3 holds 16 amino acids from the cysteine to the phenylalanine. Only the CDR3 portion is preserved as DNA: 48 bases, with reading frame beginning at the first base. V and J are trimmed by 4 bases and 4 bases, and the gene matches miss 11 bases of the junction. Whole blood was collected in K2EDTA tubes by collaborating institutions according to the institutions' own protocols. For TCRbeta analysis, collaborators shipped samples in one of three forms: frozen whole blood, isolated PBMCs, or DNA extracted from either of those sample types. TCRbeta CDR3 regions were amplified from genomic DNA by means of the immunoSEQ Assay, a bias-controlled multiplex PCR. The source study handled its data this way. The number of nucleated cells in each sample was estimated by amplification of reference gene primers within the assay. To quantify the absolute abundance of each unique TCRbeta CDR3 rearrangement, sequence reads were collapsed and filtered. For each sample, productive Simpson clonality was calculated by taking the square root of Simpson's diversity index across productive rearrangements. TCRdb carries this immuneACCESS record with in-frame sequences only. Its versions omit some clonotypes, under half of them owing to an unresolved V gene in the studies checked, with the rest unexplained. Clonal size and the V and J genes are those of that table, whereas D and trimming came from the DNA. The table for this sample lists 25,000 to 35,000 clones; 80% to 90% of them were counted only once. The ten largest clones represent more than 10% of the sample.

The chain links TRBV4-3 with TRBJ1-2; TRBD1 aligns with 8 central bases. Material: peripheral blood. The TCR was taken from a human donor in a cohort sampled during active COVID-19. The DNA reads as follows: TGCGCCAGCAGCCCAGAGGGAGCAGGGGGCCTCTATGGCTACACCTTC. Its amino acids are CASSPEGAGGLYGYTF.